Listed here is a single T cell receptor beta chain. This clone was picked up a small number of times. Its target antigen remains unknown. The input lacks base qualities; no much larger clone sits a single base away. The data were obtained in a study of blood T cell repertoires in COVID-19 (dated by TCRdb to about 2020). Context from the whole study: Samples covering the acute and convalescent phases of COVID-19 were provided by collaborators in the United States, Italy and Spain. HLA class I and class II types, where available, came from metadata supplied by the sample provider rather than from assay-based typing. A freely available public database, intended as a resource for researchers studying the immune response to SARS-CoV-2, is where the repertoires were released. The material from the prospective study consisted of cDNA or gDNA derived from T cells, B-cell-depleted T cells, or PBMCs. Deeply sampled blood TCRbeta repertoires from subjects exposed to, actively infected with, or recovered from COVID-19 were included in the dataset. The samples were drawn from two sources: the first 160 participants of the ongoing ImmuneRACE study, and 1,254 subjects contributed by 6 global collaborators. Nearly every sample came with metadata listing a de-identified subject ID, COVID-19 status, age in years and sex.

Enrolling through a virtual design, the prospective study's participants ranged in age from roughly 18 to 90 years and lived across about two dozen United States geographic areas. Cohort assignment in the prospective study relied on participant-reported clinical history from a screening survey and a study questionnaire. In the prospective study, whole blood, serum and a nasopharyngeal or oropharyngeal swab were collected from each participant by mobile phlebotomists. Prospective study participants could optionally give additional blood draws and questionnaires over an approximately 2-month period. Prospective study blood samples were shipped either frozen or at room temperature before DNA extraction. The germline V gene provides CDR1 SGHDT and CDR2 YYEEEE. The trim is 4 bases for V and 9 bases for J, with a gap of 14 bases between the germline ends. The CDR3 starts with the cysteine, ends with the phenylalanine, and has 14 residues. Only the CDR3 portion is preserved as DNA: 42 bases, with reading frame beginning at the first base.

On the study overall, not on this receptor specifically: The quantity of clinical and demographic metadata differed by source and by participant and was supplied without curation.

TCRbeta CDR3 regions were amplified from genomic DNA by means of the immunoSEQ Assay, a bias-controlled multiplex PCR. Turning to the authors' computational methods: Nucleated cell counts per sample were estimated from amplification of reference gene primers within the assay. To quantify the absolute abundance of each unique TCRbeta CDR3 rearrangement, sequence reads were collapsed and filtered. For each sample, productive Simpson clonality was calculated by taking the square root of Simpson's diversity index across productive rearrangements. Not all clones reach the TCRdb copy of this immuneACCESS table, which keeps in-frame sequences only. Checked studies attribute under half of the gap to unresolved V genes and leave the rest unexplained. The DNA gave D and trimming, while V, J and clone size come from that table. Counted in this sample were roughly 170,000 clones; approximately 81% of them appeared once. Roughly 5% of the sample lies in the top ten.

What was sequenced was PBMCs or T cells enriched from blood (not recorded which). The chain is encoded by TRBV5-6 joined to TRBJ1-6; too little of a D gene remains to name it. This clonotype was obtained from a woman in her 40s with acute COVID-19. The CDR3 reads as follows: CASSLGDRGSPLHF. Here is the DNA: TGTGCCAGCAGCCTGGGAGATCGGGGTTCACCCCTCCACTTT.